This is a list of T cell receptor beta chains from one sample in a study of blood T cell repertoires in COVID-19. The method was immunoSEQ multiplex PCR; TCRdb's version includes in-frame clones alone and lacks a portion of them. The sample yields 450,000 or so clones, less than 95% seen once. Sequenced: PBMCs or T cells enriched from blood (not recorded which). Receptors were obtained from a man between 18 and 35 years old who had recovered from COVID-19. Each CDR3 is given with its conserved first and last residue. D genes are given only for firm matches. Expanded clones are given a class, and other clones once, few, many or no size at all.

TRBV28	-	-	TRBJ1-5	TGTGCCAGCAAACCTTCACCCCGGTATAGCAATCAGCCCCAGCATTTT	CASKPSPRYSNQPQHF
TRBV12-5	-	-	TRBJ2-2	TGTGCTAGTGGTTTAGCCGCGAACACCGGGGAGCTGTTTTTT	CASGLAANTGELFF
TRBV19	once	-	TRBJ1-1	TGTGCCAGTAGTTCGTCGTCATACGGGGTCTCTGAAGCTTTCTTT	CASSSSSYGVSEAFF
TRBV11-2	once	TRBD2	TRBJ2-2	TGTGCCAGCAGCTTAGTTTTTGGGACTAGCGGGAGGGACACCGGGGAGCTGTTTTTT	CASSLVFGTSGRDTGELFF
TRBV5-1	few	-	TRBJ1-1	TGCGCCAGCAGCTTACAGGCTTCTACCACTGAAGCTTTCTTT	CASSLQASTTEAFF
TRBV5-8	-	TRBD2	TRBJ2-3	TGTGCCAGCAGCCATAGCGGGACGACAGATACGCAGTATTTT	CASSHSGTTDTQYF
TRBV6-2/TRBV6-3	once	-	TRBJ1-1	TGTGCCAGCAGTTCGGTTAACACTGAAGCTTTCTTT	CASSSVNTEAFF
TRBV6-2/TRBV6-3	-	-	TRBJ1-5	TGTGCCAGCAGCACACAGGGTTCGGGTCAGCCCCAGCATTTT	CASSTQGSGQPQHF
TRBV13	-	-	TRBJ1-1	TGTGCCAGCAGCTGGGCCCGGGAAGCGAACACTGAAGCTTTCTTT	CASSWAREANTEAFF
TRBV9	-	-	TRBJ2-7	TGTGCCAGCAGCTCAGAAAGGAATGGGCGCGAGCAGTACTTC	CASSSERNGREQYF
TRBV4-1	once	-	TRBJ2-5	TGCGCCAGCAGCCACCTTTTGCGGGGGCCGGGGGAGACCCAGTACTTC	CASSHLLRGPGETQYF
TRBV6-5	once	-	TRBJ2-3	TGTGCCAGCAGTTACTCGGCGGGTGCGCAGTATTTT	CASSYSAGAQYF
TRBV5-4	-	TRBD1	TRBJ1-2	TGTGCCAGCAGCTTGGGGACAGGGGGATCGTATGGCTACACCTTC	CASSLGTGGSYGYTF
TRBV19	-	TRBD1	TRBJ1-2	TGTGCCAGTTGGTCCCAGGGACAGGGACATGGCTACACCTTC	CASWSQGQGHGYTF